The TCR beta chain under discussion was sequenced for a study of identical twins. Study-level points and caveats: Twins showed weaker excess sharing in their beta out-of-frame sequences. Diverse VJ usage suggested most zero-insertion clonotypes were not invariant T cells. Whereas memory repertoires showed no such difference, abundant cord blood beta clonotypes carried fewer insertions.

Carrying unique molecular identifiers, the cDNA also gained a universal primer site through template switching. TCRdb itself ran the 5' RACE reads through MiXCR, one entry per CDR3 protein. The data show approximately 600,000 distinct CDR3 sequences, under 8.5% seen once. CDR1 is MNHEY, CDR2 SVGAGI, per germline. CDR3 length: 15 residues. Trimming at V came to 6 bases and at J to 4 bases, leaving 9 bases not matched to a gene. This clonotype was detected a few times. Its specificity is not known. The sample also formed part of further work on yellow fever vaccine responses in identical twins.

The TCR comes from a woman aged 18-29 years in good health. The chain couples TRBV6-5 to TRBJ2-5; TRBD2 matches at 9 bases. The sequencing sample was made of PBMCs. The CDR3 loop reads CASSYSGSGGETQYF. Here the CDR3 DNA reads TGTGCCAGCAGCTATAGCGGGAGCGGTGGAGAGACCCAGTACTTC.